This T cell receptor (beta chain) was identified in a study of blood T cell repertoires in COVID-19 (TCRdb year 2020). In the study overall: The collaborator samples originated in the United States, Italy and Spain and spanned the acute and convalescent phases of COVID-19. The material from the prospective study consisted of cDNA or gDNA derived from T cells, B-cell-depleted T cells, or PBMCs. The dataset comprised deeply sampled blood TCRbeta repertoires from subjects exposed to, actively infected with, or recovered from COVID-19. The repertoires were released in a freely available public database intended as a resource for research on the immune response to SARS-CoV-2. The samples were drawn from two sources: the first 160 participants of the ongoing ImmuneRACE study, and about 1,300 subjects contributed by 6 global collaborators. Sample metadata almost always included a de-identified subject ID, COVID-19 status, age in years and sex. Where HLA class I and class II types were available, the types were taken from metadata supplied by the sample provider, not from assay-based typing. Study-wide conclusions, independent of this receptor: Clinical and demographic metadata were provided uncurated, with the amount varying by source and participant.

Reading from cysteine to phenylalanine, the CDR3 counts 16 amino acids. Solely the CDR3 DNA is kept, with 48 bases framed from the first base. For CDR1 and CDR2, the germline V gene (reference sequence) lists SEHNR and FQNEAQ. V loses 4 bases, J loses 3 bases, and the germline ends lie 18 bases apart. One collaborating source in Seattle enrolled patients while the patients were actively infected and followed the patients over time throughout the course of disease. The collaborating institutions used their own protocols to collect whole blood in K2EDTA tubes. Collaborator samples were shipped for TCRbeta analysis as frozen whole blood, isolated PBMCs, or DNA extracted from either sample type. The immunoSEQ Assay, a bias-controlled multiplex PCR, was used to amplify TCRbeta CDR3 regions from genomic DNA. Turning to the authors' computational methods: The number of nucleated cells in each sample was estimated from the amplification of reference gene primers within the assay. Sequence reads were collapsed and filtered to measure the absolute abundance of every unique TCRbeta CDR3 rearrangement. For each sample, productive Simpson clonality was calculated as the square root of Simpson's diversity index across productive rearrangements. TCRdb limited this immuneACCESS table to in-frame rearrangements with V and J called. A share of clones is missing; checked studies link under half to unresolved V genes, and the rest is unexplained. V, J and clone size are those of that table, while D and trimming were read from the DNA. This sample is represented by about 200,000 clones; around 79% of them were singletons. The top ten clonotypes cover around 5.4% of the sample.

A word on this clone: The antigen it recognizes is unknown. Base qualities are not at hand, and no much larger clone is one base apart.

Sequences were obtained from peripheral blood. This receptor chain uses TRBV7-9 and TRBJ1-1; matching of 5 bases hints at TRBD1 as the D gene. This receptor was identified in a woman aged 40-49 years with COVID-19, enrolled during active disease. The base sequence is TGTGCCAGCAGCTCAACGCCCGGGGGAACGGACACTGAAGCTTTCTTT. It translates as CASSSTPGGTDTEAFF.